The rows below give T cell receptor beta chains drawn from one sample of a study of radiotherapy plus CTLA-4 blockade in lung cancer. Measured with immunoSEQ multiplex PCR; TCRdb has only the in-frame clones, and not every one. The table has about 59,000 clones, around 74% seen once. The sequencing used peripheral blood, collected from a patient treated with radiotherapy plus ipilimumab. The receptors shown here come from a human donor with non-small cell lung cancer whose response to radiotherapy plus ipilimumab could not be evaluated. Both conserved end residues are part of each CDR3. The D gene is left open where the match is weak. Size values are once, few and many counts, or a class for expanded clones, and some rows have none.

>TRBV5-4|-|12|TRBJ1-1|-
CASSGSFGGAFF
TGTGCCAGCAGCGGGAGCTTCGGCGGGGCTTTCTTT
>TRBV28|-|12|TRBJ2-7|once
CASSQLSGEQYF
TGTGCCAGCAGTCAACTATCCGGCGAGCAGTACTTC
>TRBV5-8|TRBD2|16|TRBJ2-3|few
CASSEGLAGEFDTQYF
TGTGCCAGCAGCGAGGGACTAGCGGGAGAGTTTGATACGCAGTATTTT
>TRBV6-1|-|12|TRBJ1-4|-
CASSGVGEKLFF
TGTGCCAGCTCAGGGGTTGGCGAAAAACTGTTTTTT
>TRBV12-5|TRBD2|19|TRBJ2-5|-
CASGLVPGTSGGAWETQYF
TGTGCTAGTGGTTTGGTACCCGGGACTAGCGGGGGGGCGTGGGAGACCCAGTACTTC
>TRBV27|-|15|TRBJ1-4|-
CASGIRGAEDEKLFF
TGTGCCAGCGGAATTCGGGGGGCGGAGGATGAAAAACTGTTTTTT
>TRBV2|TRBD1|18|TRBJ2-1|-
CASSDTGSGGSAYNEQFF
TGTGCCAGCAGTGATACAGGATCAGGGGGCAGCGCCTACAATGAGCAGTTCTTC
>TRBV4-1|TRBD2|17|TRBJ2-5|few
CASSRRTSGGPQETQYF
TGCGCCAGCAGCCGCCGGACTAGCGGGGGGCCCCAAGAGACCCAGTACTTC
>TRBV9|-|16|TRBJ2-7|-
CASSPGSGALSYEQYF
TGTGCCAGCAGCCCCGGGTCGGGAGCCCTCTCCTACGAGCAGTACTTC
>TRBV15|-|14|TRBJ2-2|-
CATSRDLGGGELFF
TGTGCCACCAGCAGAGATCTAGGAGGCGGGGAGCTGTTTTTT
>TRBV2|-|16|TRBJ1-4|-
CASSDPSGGGGEKLFF
TGTGCCAGCAGTGACCCCTCGGGGGGGGGTGGTGAAAAACTGTTTTTT
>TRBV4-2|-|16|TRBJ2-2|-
CASSQGAGVWTGELFF
TGTGCCAGCAGCCAAGGGGCAGGGGTGTGGACCGGGGAGCTGTTTTTT
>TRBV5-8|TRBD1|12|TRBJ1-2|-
CASSKGTDGYTF
TGTGCCAGCAGCAAGGGGACAGATGGCTACACCTTC
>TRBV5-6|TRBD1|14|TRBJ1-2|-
CASSPGQGLYGYTF
TGTGCCAGCAGCCCCGGACAGGGGCTCTATGGCTACACCTTC
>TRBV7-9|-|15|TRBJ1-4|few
CASSLTGGRSEKLFF
TGTGCCAGCAGCTTAACGGGGGGACGGAGTGAAAAACTGTTTTTT
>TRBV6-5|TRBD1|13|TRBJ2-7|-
CASSVTGAYEQYF
TGTGCCAGCAGTGTTACAGGGGCCTACGAGCAGTACTTC
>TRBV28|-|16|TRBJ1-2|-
CASSLRALSQGGGYTF
TGTGCCAGCAGTTTACGCGCCTTATCTCAGGGTGGTGGCTACACCTTC